These T cell receptor beta chains were read from a single sample in a study of blood T cell repertoires in COVID-19. Sequencing used immunoSEQ multiplex PCR; TCRdb keeps in-frame clones, though not all of them. The sample shows 100,000 or so clones, 80% to 90% of them seen only once. Sample: peripheral blood. The receptors come from a human donor in a cohort sampled during active COVID-19. Both conserved end residues are part of each CDR3. The order of the fields is V gene, J gene, clone size, D gene, CDR3 DNA, CDR3 protein. D genes are given only for firm matches. Clone size is stated in some rows and not others, as once, few, many or a class when expanded.

TRBV14,TRBJ2-3,-,-,TGTGCCAGCAGCCATTCGGGGACAGATACGCAGTATTTT,CASSHSGTDTQYF
TRBV19,TRBJ1-2,few,TRBD1,TGTGCCAGTAGCCCCTATGGGACAGGGATGTATGGCTACACCTTC,CASSPYGTGMYGYTF
TRBV2,TRBJ1-3,-,-,TGTGCCAGCAGTGCGGCGACAAACTCTGGAAACACCATATATTTT,CASSAATNSGNTIYF
TRBV14,TRBJ1-5,once,-,TGTGCCAGCAGCCGCGCGGTCCTGCCCGATCAGCCCCAGCATTTT,CASSRAVLPDQPQHF
TRBV20-1,TRBJ1-1,-,-,TGCAGTGCCCCCCGGAGCACTGAAGCTTTCTTT,CSAPRSTEAFF
TRBV28,TRBJ1-2,-,TRBD1,TGTGCCAGCAGTTTTTTAGTACCGGGACAGGGGGCAGATGGCTACACCTTC,CASSFLVPGQGADGYTF
TRBV12-3/TRBV12-4,TRBJ2-7,-,TRBD1,TGTGCCAGCAGTTTAGGGGGACAGCTAGTATCGAACTTC,CASSLGGQLVSNF
TRBV5-4,TRBJ2-5,-,TRBD1,TGTGCCAGCAGCAGGCCGGGACAGGGGGGAGAGACCCAGTACTTC,CASSRPGQGGETQYF
TRBV19,TRBJ1-6,-,TRBD1,TGTGCCAGTAGTATAGTAGGACAGGGTGGATCTTCACCCCTCCACTTT,CASSIVGQGGSSPLHF
TRBV7-9,TRBJ1-1,few,-,TGTGCCAGCAGCTCGGCAGGGTCTTACACTGAAGCTTTCTTT,CASSSAGSYTEAFF
TRBV27,TRBJ2-1,-,TRBD2,TGTGCCAGCAGTTCCATTTGGGGTACTAGCGGGAGCAACAATGAGCAGTTCTTC,CASSSIWGTSGSNNEQFF
TRBV7-8,TRBJ2-2,-,-,TGTGCCAGCAGCTTAGTTTGGCAGGTGGAGGCCGGGGAGCTGTTTTTT,CASSLVWQVEAGELFF
TRBV28,TRBJ2-7,-,TRBD2,TGTGCCAGCAGCACGGGAGGGCAGGTCCCCTACGAGCAGTACTTC,CASSTGGQVPYEQYF
TRBV11-2,TRBJ1-1,-,-,TGTGCCAGCAGCTGGGGGGGCACTGAAGCTTTCTTT,CASSWGGTEAFF
TRBV19,TRBJ1-4,-,-,TGTGCCAGTAATAGTCGGCAGGGTGACGAAAAACTGTTTTTT,CASNSRQGDEKLFF
TRBV24-1,TRBJ1-2,-,-,TGTGCCACCAGTGATTCCAGGCGACAGCCAAGCTATGGCTACACCTTC,CATSDSRRQPSYGYTF
TRBV7-9,TRBJ1-1,-,TRBD1,TGTGCCAGCAGCCTACGACAGGGGGCTGATACTGAAGCTTTCTTT,CASSLRQGADTEAFF
TRBV30,TRBJ1-1,-,-,TGTGCCTGGAGCGTGTATTCTGGACACCCGAACACTGAAGCTTTCTTT,CAWSVYSGHPNTEAFF
TRBV27,TRBJ2-1,-,TRBD2,TGTGCCAGCAGTCCCCAGTCCCTACTAGCGGGAGGGGGGAATGAGCAGTTCTTC,CASSPQSLLAGGGNEQFF
TRBV29-1,TRBJ1-5,-,TRBD1,TGCAGCGTGGGATCCCAGGGGGCGGGTCAGCCCCAGCATTTT,CSVGSQGAGQPQHF
TRBV7-9,TRBJ2-5,-,-,TGTGCCAGCAGCCGGGACAACAAAGAGACCCAGTACTTC,CASSRDNKETQYF
TRBV5-1,TRBJ1-5,-,TRBD1,TGCGCCAGCAGAACCCGGGACAGGGGGCTCAGTCAGCCCCAGCATTTT,CASRTRDRGLSQPQHF
TRBV18,TRBJ2-2,-,TRBD1,TGTGCCAGCTCACCCGGACAGGGACACACCGGGGAGCTGTTTTTT,CASSPGQGHTGELFF
TRBV28,TRBJ2-3,once,-,TGTGCCAGCAGTTTGGCGGGGGCTAGCACAGATACGCAGTATTTT,CASSLAGASTDTQYF
TRBV25-1,TRBJ1-5,-,TRBD1,TGTGCCAGCAGTGGTTGGAGACAGGGGGGTCAGCCCCAGCATTTT,CASSGWRQGGQPQHF
TRBV19,TRBJ1-5,-,-,TGTGCCAGTAGTATAGCGGAGTCCGGGGGTAGTCAGCCCCAGCATTTT,CASSIAESGGSQPQHF
TRBV5-1,TRBJ2-5,-,-,TGCGCCAGCAGCACCCTCCCCGTAGATTCGGAGACCCAGTACTTC,CASSTLPVDSETQYF
TRBV7-2,TRBJ1-2,-,TRBD1,TGTGCCAGCAGCTCCTGGACAGGTGCCCTTAACTATGGCTACACCTTC,CASSSWTGALNYGYTF
TRBV6-2/TRBV6-3,TRBJ1-6,-,-,TGTGCCAGCAGTTACTCGATCAGGGTGCACCTTAATTCACCCCTCCACTTT,CASSYSIRVHLNSPLHF
TRBV6-2/TRBV6-3,TRBJ2-1,-,TRBD2,TGTGCCAGCAGTTTCGCTAGCGGGGTTCCGCCCTACAATGAGCAGTTCTTC,CASSFASGVPPYNEQFF
TRBV14,TRBJ2-2,-,TRBD1,TGTGCCAGCAGCCTATTTCGACAGGGAGCCGGGGAGCTGTTTTTT,CASSLFRQGAGELFF